This TCR beta chain was recorded in a study of identifying expanded T cells in peripheral blood. No infections or other immune events were documented during collection. The study's findings and limits: Clone count variance between approximately two-week samples rose with total template count. About 1.3 clones differed between technical replicates, versus roughly 16 and 20 over time.

A note on this clone: The antigen is undetermined.

The repertoire was sequenced with immunoSEQ multiplex PCR; TCRdb's copy has only in-frame clones and lacks some. The profile shows roughly 86,000 clones, approximately 85% of them singletons. The CDR3 is 13 amino acids. Germline CDR1 and CDR2: SGHVS and FQNEAQ. After removal of 2 bases from V and 6 bases from J, the junction contained 3 bases not matched to a gene. The rearrangement links TRBV7-8 to TRBJ1-2; 7 bases fit TRBD1. The sequenced sample was blood. The source is a person aged 18-70 years in good health. The CDR3: CASSLRGLNGYTF. CDR3 nucleotide sequence: TGTGCCAGCAGCTTAAGGGGGCTGAATGGCTACACCTTC.